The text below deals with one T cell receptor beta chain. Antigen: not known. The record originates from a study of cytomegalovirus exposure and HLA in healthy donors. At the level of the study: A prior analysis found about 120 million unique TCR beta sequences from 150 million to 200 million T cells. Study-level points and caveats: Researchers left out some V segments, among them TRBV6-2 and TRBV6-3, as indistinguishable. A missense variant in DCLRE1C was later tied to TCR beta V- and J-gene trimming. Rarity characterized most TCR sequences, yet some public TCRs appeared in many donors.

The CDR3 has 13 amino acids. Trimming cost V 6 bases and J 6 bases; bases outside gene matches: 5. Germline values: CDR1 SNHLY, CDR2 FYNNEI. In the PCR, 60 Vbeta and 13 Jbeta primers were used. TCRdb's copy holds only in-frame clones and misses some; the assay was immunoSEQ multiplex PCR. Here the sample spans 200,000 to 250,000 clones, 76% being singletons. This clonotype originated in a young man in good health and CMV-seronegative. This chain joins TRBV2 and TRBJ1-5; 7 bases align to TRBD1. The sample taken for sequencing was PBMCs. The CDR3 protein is CASRGGGIQPQHF. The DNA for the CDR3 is TGTGCCAGCAGAGGGGGCGGGATTCAGCCCCAGCATTTT.